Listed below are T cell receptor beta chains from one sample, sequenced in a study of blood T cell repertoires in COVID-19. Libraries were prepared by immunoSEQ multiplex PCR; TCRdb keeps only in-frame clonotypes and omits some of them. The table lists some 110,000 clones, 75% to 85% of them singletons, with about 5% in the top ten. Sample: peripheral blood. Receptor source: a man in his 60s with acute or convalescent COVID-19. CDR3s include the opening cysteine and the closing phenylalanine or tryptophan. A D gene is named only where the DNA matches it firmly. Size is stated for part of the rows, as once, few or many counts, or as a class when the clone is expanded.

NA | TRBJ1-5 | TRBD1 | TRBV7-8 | TGTGCCAGCAGCTCCGAGAGGAGGGGGCTAAATCAGCCCCAGCATTTT | CASSSERRGLNQPQHF
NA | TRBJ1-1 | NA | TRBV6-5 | TGTGCCAGCATTGGACCCGGGAGGACGGCTTTCTTT | CASIGPGRTAFF
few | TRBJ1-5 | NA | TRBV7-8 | TGTGCCAGCAGCTCAGTAACCCGGAGAAGCAATCAGCCCCAGCATTTT | CASSSVTRRSNQPQHF
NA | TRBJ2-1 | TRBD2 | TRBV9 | TGTGCCAGCAGCGTAGGGGCTAGCGGGGCTTACAATGAGCAGTTCTTC | CASSVGASGAYNEQFF
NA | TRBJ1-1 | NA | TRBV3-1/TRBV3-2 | TGTGCCAGCAGTTTGACGGGGAACACTGAAGCTTTCTTT | CASSLTGNTEAFF
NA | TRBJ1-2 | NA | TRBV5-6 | TGTGCCAGCAGCTTGGATCGGGGGACCGTGGGCTATGGCTACACCTTC | CASSLDRGTVGYGYTF
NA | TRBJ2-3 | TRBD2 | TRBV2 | TGTGCCAGCAGTGAAGGGTGGCTAGCGGGAGGGCGGGCAGATACGCAGTATTTT | CASSEGWLAGGRADTQYF
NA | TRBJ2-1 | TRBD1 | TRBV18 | TGTGCCAGCTCAGGACAGGGTAACAATGAGCAGTTCTTC | CASSGQGNNEQFF
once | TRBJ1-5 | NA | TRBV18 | TGTGCCAGCTCACCACCCGGAGACTATAGCAATCAGCCCCAGCATTTT | CASSPPGDYSNQPQHF
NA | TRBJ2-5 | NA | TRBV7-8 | TGTGCCAGCAGCTTAGAGTTATACAGGGAGCAAGAGACCCAGTACTTC | CASSLELYREQETQYF
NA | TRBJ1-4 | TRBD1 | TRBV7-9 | TGTGCCAGCAGCCCGGGACAGGGCAGCGAAAAACTGTTTTTT | CASSPGQGSEKLFF
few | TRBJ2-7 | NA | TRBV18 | TGTGCCAGCTCACCACTGTTGGGGAGAGAGCAGTACTTC | CASSPLLGREQYF
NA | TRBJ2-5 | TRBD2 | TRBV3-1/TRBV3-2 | TGTGCCAGCAGGCTAGCGGGAGGCTCTTCGGAGATAGAGACCCAGTACTTC | CASRLAGGSSEIETQYF
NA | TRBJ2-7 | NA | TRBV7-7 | TGTGCTAGCAGCCCCGGGGGTAGCGGCTCCTACGAGCAGTACTTC | CASSPGGSGSYEQYF
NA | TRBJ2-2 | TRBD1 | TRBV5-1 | TGCGCCAGCAGCGTTCGGACAGGGGTCCCCGGGGAGCTGTTTTTT | CASSVRTGVPGELFF
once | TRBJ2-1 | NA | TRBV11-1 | TGTGCCAGCAGCTTAGTCCCGCGGGATGAGCAGTTCTTC | CASSLVPRDEQFF
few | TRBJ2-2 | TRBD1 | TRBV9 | TGTGCCAGCAGCCCCTCCTGGACAGGGGTGAACACCGGGGAGCTGTTTTTT | CASSPSWTGVNTGELFF
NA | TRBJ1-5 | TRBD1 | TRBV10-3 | TGTGCCATCAGTGGCGAACAGGGGAATCAGCCCCAGCATTTT | CAISGEQGNQPQHF
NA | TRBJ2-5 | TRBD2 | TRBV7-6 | TGTGCCAGCAGCTTAGCCGCAGGAGCGGGGGGGGTCACCCAGTACTTC | CASSLAAGAGGVTQYF
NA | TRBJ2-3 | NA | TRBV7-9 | TGTGCCAGCAGCTTTGCGGGTCCAGATACGCAGTATTTT | CASSFAGPDTQYF
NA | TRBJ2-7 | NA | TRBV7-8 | TGTGCCAGCAGCATAGAGGCCAGGGGAAGCTCCTACGAGCAGTACTTC | CASSIEARGSSYEQYF
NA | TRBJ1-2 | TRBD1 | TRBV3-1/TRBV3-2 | TGTGCCAGCAGCCGGGGACAGGGGGCCTATGGCTACACCTTC | CASSRGQGAYGYTF
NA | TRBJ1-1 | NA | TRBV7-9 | TGTGCCAGCAGCCGGACAGAAGGCACTGAAGCTTTCTTT | CASSRTEGTEAFF
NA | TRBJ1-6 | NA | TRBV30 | TGTGCCTGGCAGACAGGATTTGGTTCACCCCTCCACTTT | CAWQTGFGSPLHF
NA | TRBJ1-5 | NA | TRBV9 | TGTGCCAGCAGCGTACGAGGAAATCAGCCCCAGCATTTT | CASSVRGNQPQHF
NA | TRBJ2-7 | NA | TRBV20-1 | TGCAGTGCTACAGCCGGGGAGCAGTACTTC | CSATAGEQYF
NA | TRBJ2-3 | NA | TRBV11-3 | TGTGCCAGCAGCTTAGGGCAGCGGGCCACAGATACGCAGTATTTT | CASSLGQRATDTQYF
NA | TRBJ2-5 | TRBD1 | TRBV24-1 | TGTGCCACCAGTGATGCTAAAAACAGGGGTGGAGAGACCCAGTACTTC | CATSDAKNRGGETQYF
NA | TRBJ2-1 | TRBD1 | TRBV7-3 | TGTGCCAGCAGCTCAAGCGGACAGGGTATCAATGAGCAGTTCTTC | CASSSSGQGINEQFF
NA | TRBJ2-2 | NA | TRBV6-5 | TGTGCCAGCAGCCTGACAGAGACGAACACCGGGGAGCTGTTTTTT | CASSLTETNTGELFF
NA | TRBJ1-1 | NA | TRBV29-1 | TGCAGCGTCGACAGCCCCGAAGCTTTCTTT | CSVDSPEAFF
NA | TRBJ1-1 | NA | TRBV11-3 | TGTGCCAGCAGCTCACGGGGGACGAACACTGAAGCTTTCTTT | CASSSRGTNTEAFF
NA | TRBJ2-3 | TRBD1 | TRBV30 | TGTGCCTGGGCCACAGGGGGCGAAGATACGCAGTATTTT | CAWATGGEDTQYF
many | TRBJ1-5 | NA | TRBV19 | TGTGCCAGTAGTATAGAACCGGGAGGTCAGCCCCAGCATTTT | CASSIEPGGQPQHF
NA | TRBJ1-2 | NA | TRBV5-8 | TGTGCCAGCAGCGAACCGACCGGGGTGGTTGGCTACACCTTC | CASSEPTGVVGYTF
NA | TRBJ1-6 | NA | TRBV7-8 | TGTGCCAGCAGCTTAGGCAGGGTGACCTATAATTCACCCCTCCACTTT | CASSLGRVTYNSPLHF
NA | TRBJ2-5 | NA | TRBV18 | TGTGCCAGCTCACGAGCAGGGGTGCAAGAGACCCAGTACTTC | CASSRAGVQETQYF
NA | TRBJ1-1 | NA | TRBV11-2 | TGTGCCAGCAGCTTAGTTGTGGGGGCAGTTGAAGCTTTCTTT | CASSLVVGAVEAFF
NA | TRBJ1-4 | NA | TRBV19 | TGTGCCAGTAGTAAAGGGGGACGTCTCAGTGAAAAACTGTTTTTT | CASSKGGRLSEKLFF
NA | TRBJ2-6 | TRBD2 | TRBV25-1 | TGTGCCAGCAGTCCAAGCGGGGCCTCTGGGGCCAACGTCCTGACTTTC | CASSPSGASGANVLTF
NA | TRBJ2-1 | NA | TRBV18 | TGTGCCAGCTCACCACCGGGACACCCATGGCAGTTCTTC | CASSPPGHPWQFF
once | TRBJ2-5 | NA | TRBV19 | TGTGCCAGTAGCCGCGACAGACAAGAGACCCAGTACTTC | CASSRDRQETQYF
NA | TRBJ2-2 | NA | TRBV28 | TGTGCCAGCAGTTTGTACTGGACCGGGGAGCTGTTTTTT | CASSLYWTGELFF
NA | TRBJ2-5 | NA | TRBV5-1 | TGCGCCAGCAGCCCCCTGAAGGCGGGGGCCCAAGAGACCCAGTACTTC | CASSPLKAGAQETQYF
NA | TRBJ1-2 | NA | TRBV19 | TGTGCCAGCCGACGGGAGGGGGGCTACACCTTC | CASRREGGYTF
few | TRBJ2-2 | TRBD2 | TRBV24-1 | TGTGCCACCAGTGATTCTTTCAGCGGGGAATACACCGGGGAGCTGTTTTTT | CATSDSFSGEYTGELFF
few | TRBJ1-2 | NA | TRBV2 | TGTGCCAGCATCCTTATAAACTATGGCTACACCTTC | CASILINYGYTF
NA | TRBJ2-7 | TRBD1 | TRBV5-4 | TGTGCCAGCAGCTCACCTGTGGGACAGAAGTACGAGCAGTACTTC | CASSSPVGQKYEQYF
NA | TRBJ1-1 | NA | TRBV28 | TGTGCCAGCAGTTCCGTTTACTCCCCGGGGTACGACACTGAAGCTTTCTTT | CASSSVYSPGYDTEAFF
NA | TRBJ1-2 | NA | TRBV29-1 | TGCAGCGTTGGGACAGTAGCTAACTATGGCTACACCTTC | CSVGTVANYGYTF
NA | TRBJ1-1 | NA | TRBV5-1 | TGCGCCAGCAGCTTGGAGCGGGGGCCGACCACTGAAGCTTTCTTT | CASSLERGPTTEAFF
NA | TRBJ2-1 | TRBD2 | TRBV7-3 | TGTGCCAGCAGCTTAAATGGTGGGGGCGCTAGCGGGGACAATGAGCAGTTCTTC | CASSLNGGGASGDNEQFF
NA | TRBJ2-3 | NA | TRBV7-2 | TGTGCCAGCAGCTTTGTCCGTGGCACCCCGGGGGGCACAGATACGCAGTATTTT | CASSFVRGTPGGTDTQYF
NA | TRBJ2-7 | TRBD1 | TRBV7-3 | TGTGCCAGCAGCTTAAGTCCAGGGGGTGCCTACGAGCAGTACTTC | CASSLSPGGAYEQYF